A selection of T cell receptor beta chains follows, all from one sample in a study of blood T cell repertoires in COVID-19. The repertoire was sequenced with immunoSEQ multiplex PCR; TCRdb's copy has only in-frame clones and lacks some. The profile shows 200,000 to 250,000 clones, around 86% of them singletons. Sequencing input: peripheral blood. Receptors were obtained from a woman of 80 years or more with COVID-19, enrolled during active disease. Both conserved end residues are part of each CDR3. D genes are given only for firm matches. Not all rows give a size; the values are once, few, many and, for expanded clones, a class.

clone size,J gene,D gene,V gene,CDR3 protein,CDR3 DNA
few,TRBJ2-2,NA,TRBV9,CASSVSSNTGELFF,TGTGCCAGCAGCGTATCATCGAACACCGGGGAGCTGTTTTTT
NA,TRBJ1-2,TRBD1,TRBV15,CATSSIWTGSANYGYTF,TGTGCCACCAGCTCGATCTGGACAGGCTCAGCTAACTATGGCTACACCTTC
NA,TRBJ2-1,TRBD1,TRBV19,CASSIGQGIGYNEQFF,TGTGCCAGTAGTATAGGACAGGGGATAGGCTACAATGAGCAGTTCTTC
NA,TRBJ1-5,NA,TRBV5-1,CASSLAGGENQPQHF,TGCGCCAGCAGCTTGGCTGGGGGCGAGAATCAGCCCCAGCATTTT
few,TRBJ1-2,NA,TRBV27,CASSLKGGYGYTF,TGTGCCAGCAGTTTGAAAGGGGGCTATGGCTACACCTTC
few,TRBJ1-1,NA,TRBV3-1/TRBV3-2,CASSQVGGQGEAFF,TGTGCCAGCAGCCAAGTGGGAGGGCAGGGGGAAGCTTTCTTT
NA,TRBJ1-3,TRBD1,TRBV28,CASSGTGGSGNTIYF,TGTGCCAGCAGCGGGACAGGAGGCTCTGGAAACACCATATATTTT
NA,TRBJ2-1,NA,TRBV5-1,CASSLGQDSSYNEQFF,TGCGCCAGCAGCTTGGGACAGGACAGCTCCTACAATGAGCAGTTCTTC
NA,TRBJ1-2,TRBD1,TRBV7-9,CASSLELGQEDGYTF,TGTGCCAGCAGCCTCGAACTGGGACAGGAGGATGGCTACACCTTC
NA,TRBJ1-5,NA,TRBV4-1,CASSQGRQVSSNQPQHF,TGCGCCAGCAGCCAAGGAAGACAGGTCTCTAGCAATCAGCCCCAGCATTTT
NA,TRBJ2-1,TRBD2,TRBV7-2,CASSTGLAVSYNEQFF,TGTGCCAGCAGCACGGGACTAGCGGTCTCCTACAATGAGCAGTTCTTC
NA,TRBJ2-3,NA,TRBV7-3,CASSLTQSDTQYF,TGTGCCAGCAGCTTAACGCAGTCAGATACGCAGTATTTT
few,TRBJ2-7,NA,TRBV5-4,CASSYSGSTYEQYF,TGTGCCAGCAGCTATAGCGGAAGCACCTACGAGCAGTACTTC
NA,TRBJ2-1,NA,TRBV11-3,CASSPPLERIQFF,TGTGCCAGCAGCCCCCCTCTTGAGCGGATCCAGTTCTTC
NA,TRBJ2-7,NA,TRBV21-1,CATPGLAGDGCYEQYF,TGTGCCACCCCGGGACTAGCGGGAGATGGTTGTTACGAGCAGTACTTC
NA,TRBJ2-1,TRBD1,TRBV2,CASVQGKSYNEQFF,TGTGCCAGTGTACAGGGGAAATCCTACAATGAGCAGTTCTTC
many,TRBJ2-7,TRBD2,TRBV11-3,CASSLTSGTYEQYF,TGTGCCAGCAGCTTAACTAGCGGGACATACGAGCAGTACTTC
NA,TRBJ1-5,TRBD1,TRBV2,CASRDKQGPDQPQHF,TGTGCCAGCAGGGATAAACAGGGGCCTGATCAGCCCCAGCATTTT
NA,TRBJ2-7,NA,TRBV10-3,CAISESKGAPTQQYF,TGTGCCATCAGTGAGTCCAAAGGAGCCCCGACGCAGCAGTACTTC
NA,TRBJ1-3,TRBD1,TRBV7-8,CASSRGQALSGNTIYF,TGTGCCAGCAGCCGGGGACAGGCACTCTCTGGAAACACCATATATTTT
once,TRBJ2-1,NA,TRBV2,CASTRDKRSYNEQFF,TGTGCCAGCACTCGGGACAAAAGGTCCTACAATGAGCAGTTCTTC
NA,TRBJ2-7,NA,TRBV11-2,CASSLFQASYEQYF,TGTGCCAGCAGCTTGTTCCAGGCCTCCTACGAGCAGTACTTC
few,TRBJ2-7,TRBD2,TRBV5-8,CASSWGGSYEQYF,TGTGCCAGCAGCTGGGGGGGATCCTACGAGCAGTACTTC
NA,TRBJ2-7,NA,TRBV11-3,CASSPREGGEQYF,TGTGCCAGCAGCCCTAGGGAGGGGGGAGAGCAGTACTTC
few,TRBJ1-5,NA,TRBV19,CASSIVSSNQPQHF,TGTGCCAGTAGTATAGTTTCTTCCAATCAGCCCCAGCATTTT
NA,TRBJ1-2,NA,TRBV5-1,CASSDLTNYGYTF,TGCGCCAGCAGCGATCTAACTAACTATGGCTACACCTTC
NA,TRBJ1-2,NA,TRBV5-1,CASRDGNYGYTF,TGCGCCAGCAGAGACGGGAATTATGGCTACACCTTC
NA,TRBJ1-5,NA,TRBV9,CASSVGPGDQPQHF,TGTGCCAGCAGCGTAGGGCCAGGGGATCAGCCCCAGCATTTT
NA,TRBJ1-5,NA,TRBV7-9,CASSLAREGRGNQPQHF,TGTGCCAGCAGCTTAGCGAGGGAAGGGAGGGGCAATCAGCCCCAGCATTTT
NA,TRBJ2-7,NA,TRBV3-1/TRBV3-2,CASSQGTNPEQYF,TGTGCCAGCAGCCAAGGGACAAACCCCGAGCAGTACTTC
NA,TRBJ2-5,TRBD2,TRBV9,CASSVTVAGDRETQYF,TGTGCCAGCAGCGTAACTGTCGCGGGAGACCGAGAGACCCAGTACTTC
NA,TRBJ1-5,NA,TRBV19,CASSAEAGFKPQHF,TGTGCCAGTAGTGCCGAGGCAGGGTTTAAGCCCCAGCATTTT
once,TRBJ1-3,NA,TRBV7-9,CASSLGRENTIYF,TGTGCCAGCAGCTTAGGCAGGGAAAACACCATATATTTT